Each of the 28 T cell receptor beta chains below was sequenced from the same sample in a study of response to subunit inactivated influenza vaccine. TCRdb processed the RT-PCR reads anew with MiXCR; each CDR3 protein has one entry. The table lists some 180,000 distinct CDR3 sequences, approximately 9.2% of them singletons. Here the sequenced sample was non-naive T cells sorted from PBMCs, taken on the day of vaccination. The receptors here all came from a man aged 45-65 years who received an inactivated influenza vaccine.

This clonotype was found many times. The chain links TRBV25-1 to TRBJ2-1; D is perhaps TRBD1 or TRBD2 (5 bases each). Germline V gene sequence: CDR1 MGHDK, CDR2 SYGVNS. V was pared by 3 bases and J by 2 bases, with 11 bases between. CDR3 size: 15 residues. The CDR3: CASSDPRDPYNEQFF. The CDR3 coding sequence is TGTGCCAGCAGTGACCCCCGGGACCCCTACAATGAGCAGTTCTTC.

This clonotype was observed at least ten times. The CDR3 spells CASSLPESDTQYF. For the CDR3, the DNA is TGCGCCAGCAGCTTGCCCGAATCAGATACGCAGTATTTT. This chain joins TRBV5-1 and TRBJ2-3; D is uncertain. The germline V and J ends were trimmed by 1 base and 4 bases, with 7 bases remaining between them. Germline CDR1 and CDR2: SGHRS and YFSETQ. The CDR3 length is 13 residues.

This chain connects TRBV4-3 to TRBJ2-6, with D maybe TRBD2 (5 bases). Germline V gene data show CDR1 as LGHNA and CDR2 as YSLEER. V was cut by 0 bases and J by 5 bases, with 11 bases left in between. The CDR3 loop spans 16 amino acids. CDR3 sequence (DNA): TGCGCCAGCAGCCAAGATGCGGGTTCCTGGGCCAACGTCCTGACTTTC. Translating gives CASSQDAGSWANVLTF.

This sequence joins TRBV27 and TRBJ1-2; TRBD1 aligns across 7 bases. The CDR3 runs to 13 residues. J gave up 7 bases and V 2 bases, and 4 bases lay outside the gene matches. CDR1 and CDR2 (germline): MNHEY, SMNVEV (reference sequence). For the CDR3, the DNA is TGTGCCAGCAGTTTAGAGGGGGCTGGTGGCTACACCTTC. It is translated as CASSLEGAGGYTF.

The chain joins TRBV7-9 to TRBJ2-7; D is tentatively TRBD1 or TRBD2 (5 bases each). The germline gives CDR1 SEHNR, CDR2 FQNEAQ (reference sequence). Deletions cut 5 bases from V and 2 bases from J, with 16 bases between. This CDR3 comprises 15 residues. CDR3 region: CASSPGGGRPYEQYF. The CDR3 DNA reads TGTGCCAGCAGCCCGGGTGGGGGAAGGCCCTACGAGCAGTACTTC.

This rearrangement joins TRBV25-1 to TRBJ2-7; no clear D gene. Trimming took 3 bases from V and 0 from J, leaving 6 bases between them. The CDR3 covers 13 residues. From germline, CDR1 is MGHDK and CDR2 SYGVNS. The chain's CDR3 is CASSEHHSYEQYF. As DNA, the CDR3 is TGTGCCAGCAGTGAGCACCACTCCTACGAGCAGTACTTC.

In this sample, this clonotype turned up a few times. The CDR3 region is CASKGQAYEQYF. The CDR3 DNA is TGTGCCAGCAAGGGACAGGCCTACGAGCAGTACTTC. The rearrangement uses TRBV2 and TRBJ2-7; 8 positions match TRBD1. Germline CDR1 and CDR2: SNHLY and FYNNEI. With V trimmed by 7 bases and J by 2 bases, 1 base remained unmatched. The CDR3 length is 12 residues.

This clonotype was counted between two and nine times. The chain uses TRBV5-1 and TRBJ2-1; TRBD2 aligns across 11 bases. V lost 4 bases and J lost 8; bases outside the gene matches: 11. Germline-derived CDR1 and CDR2 are SGHRS and YFSETQ. This CDR3 spans 16 amino acids. CDR3 in amino acids: CASSGWGSGGAYEQFF. CDR3 sequence (DNA): TGCGCCAGCAGCGGCTGGGGTAGCGGGGGGGCCTATGAGCAGTTCTTC.

This clonotype has ten or more counts. The chain employs TRBV25-1 and TRBJ1-4, with TRBD1 matching 9 bases. The CDR3 loop spans 13 amino acids. The V gene end was trimmed by 10 bases and the J gene end by 5 bases; junction bases not matched to a gene: 5. Germline V lookup: CDR1 MGHDK, CDR2 SYGVNS. The CDR3 sequence is CATTGTGNEKLFF. CDR3 nucleotide sequence: TGTGCCACCACCGGGACAGGGAATGAAAAACTGTTTTTT. The full variable domain, rest sourced from reference TRBV25-1 and TRBJ1-4, is EADIYQTPRYLVIGTGKKITLECSQTMGHDKMYWYQQDPGMELHLIHYSYGVNSTEKGDLSSESTVSRIRTEHFPLTLESARPSHTSQYLCATTGTGNEKLFFGSGTQLSVL.

The V call is TRBV7-2, the J call TRBJ2-7; perhaps TRBD1 as D (5 bases). V gave up 0 bases and J gave up 5 bases, with 11 bases separating them. The germline CDR1 and CDR2 sequences are SGHTA and FQGNSA. The CDR3 totals 14 residues. CDR3 nucleotide sequence: TGTGCCAGCAGCTTAGCAAGGGGTCTCGACGAGCAGTACTTC. Translation: CASSLARGLDEQYF.

The chain recombines TRBV10-3 with TRBJ2-1; the match to TRBD2 covers 11 bases. CDR1 is ENHRY, CDR2 SYGVKD, per germline. With 8 bases clipped from V and 5 bases from J, the junction kept 2 bases outside the gene matches. The CDR3 covers 13 residues. The CDR3, as DNA: TGTGCCATCGGACTAGCGGGTAACAATGAGCAGTTCTTC. Residues: CAIGLAGNNEQFF.

The sample holds many counts of this clonotype. The chain links TRBV6-1 to TRBJ1-6; TRBD1 matches 10 bases. V trimming: 5 bases; J trimming: 7 bases; junction bases outside the gene matches: 17. CDR3 size: 19 residues. The germline gives CDR1 MNHNS, CDR2 SASEGT. The DNA for the CDR3 is TGTGCCAGCAGTAAATCCGGGACAGGGGCCAGATCGTGGAATTCACCCCTCCACTTT. Encoded protein: CASSKSGTGARSWNSPLHF.

This clonotype occurred a few times. This chain joins TRBV7-2 and TRBJ2-1, with D tentatively TRBD2 (6 bases). The V end was cut by 4 bases, the J end by 4 bases, with 8 bases between. The CDR3 length is 13 residues. Germline V gene data show CDR1 as SGHTA and CDR2 as FQGNSA. The DNA for the CDR3 is TGTGCCAGCAGCTGGACTACTTACAATGAGCAGTTCTTC. Encoded protein: CASSWTTYNEQFF.

This clonotype was counted between two and nine times. The CDR3 spells CASSLAGLVYNEQFF. The CDR3 coding sequence is TGCGCCAGCAGCTTGGCGGGACTGGTATACAATGAGCAGTTCTTC. The genes are TRBV5-1 and TRBJ2-1; D possibly corresponds to TRBD2 (6 bases). This CDR3 contains 15 residues. V lost 0 bases and J 4 bases, leaving 11 bases between the germline ends. The V gene's germline CDR1 is SGHRS and CDR2 YFSETQ. Using reference TRBV5-1 and TRBJ2-1 for the parts outside the CDR3, the full variable domain is KAGVTQTPRYLIKTRGQQVTLSCSPISGHRSVSWYQQTPGQGLQFLFEYFSETQRNKGNFPGRFSGRQFSNSRSEMNVSTLELGDSALYLCASSLAGLVYNEQFFGPGTRLTVL.

The chain is built from TRBV5-1 and TRBJ2-1, with 13 bases fitting TRBD2. The CDR3 length is 16 residues. Germline V gene sequence: CDR1 SGHRS, CDR2 YFSETQ. V was clipped by 2 bases and J by 5 bases; unmatched bases: 4. Here the CDR3 DNA reads TGCGCCAGCAGCTTAACTAGCGGGGGGGCCCACAATGAGCAGTTCTTC. It yields the protein CASSLTSGGAHNEQFF.

This clonotype was observed a few times. The chain has TRBV10-3 and TRBJ2-1; possible D gene TRBD2, 6 bases. V lost 8 bases, J lost 5 bases, and 16 bases lay in between. The CDR3 sequence is 14 residues long. In germline, CDR1 is ENHRY, CDR2 SYGVKD. The CDR3 protein is CAIGGLGGNNEQFF. The CDR3 DNA is TGTGCCATCGGGGGGTTGGGGGGTAACAATGAGCAGTTCTTC.

In its sample, this clonotype was seen a few times. The chain employs TRBV5-6 and TRBJ1-5, with D perhaps matching TRBD1 (5 bases). V lost 4 bases and J 5 bases, leaving 16 bases between the germline ends. Germline CDR1 SGHDT, CDR2 YYEEEE. CDR3 length: 15 residues. CDR3 bases: TGTGCCAGCAGCCGGGTGGGCAGGGCGGATCAGCCCCAGCATTTT. Protein product: CASSRVGRADQPQHF.

The table lists this clonotype with a few counts. The V and J genes are TRBV3-1 and TRBJ1-6, with 7 bases that match TRBD1. Trimming cost V 4 bases and J 6 bases; bases outside gene matches: 6. The germline V gene has CDR1 LGHDT and CDR2 YNNKEL (reference sequence). This CDR3 comprises 15 residues. CDR3 DNA: TGTGCCAGCAGCCCCCGGGACAGCCTTAATTCACCCCTCCACTTT. It encodes CASSPRDSLNSPLHF.

This clonotype has a count of ten or more. This chain links TRBV4-2 with TRBJ2-1, with 10 bases lining up with TRBD2. The CDR3 contains 16 residues. CDR1 LGHNA and CDR2 YNFKEQ come from the germline V gene. V gave up 1 base and J gave up 3 bases; unmatched junction bases: 3. The CDR3 DNA reads as TGTGCCAGCAGCCAAGTTTCTAGCGGGGGCTACAATGAGCAGTTCTTC. It yields the protein CASSQVSSGGYNEQFF.

This clonotype was seen a handful of times. The chain combines TRBV10-3 with TRBJ2-4, with D possibly matching TRBD2 (6 bases). The CDR3 runs 15 residues. The V end lost 2 bases, the J end lost 1 base, and 9 bases lay between the germline ends. The germline gives CDR1 ENHRY, CDR2 SYGVKD. CDR3 DNA sequence: TGTGCCATCAGTGAGGGGGGACTTGCCAAAAACATTCAGTACTTC. Protein sequence: CAISEGGLAKNIQYF.

The sample holds many counts of this clonotype. J is TRBJ2-5 and V is TRBV29-1; 8 bases agree with TRBD2. Trimming at V came to 6 bases and at J to 4 bases, leaving 10 bases not matched to a gene. This CDR3 region has 14 residues. Germline loops: CDR1 SQVTM, CDR2 ANQGSEA. CDR3 residues: CSVVPGLVPETQYF. CDR3 nucleotides: TGCAGCGTCGTTCCGGGACTAGTCCCAGAGACCCAGTACTTC.

The chain carries TRBV21-1 and TRBJ1-1; TRBD1 reflects the table's D call only, with no check against the DNA. TRBV21-1 corresponds to a pseudogene. CDR3 length: 17 amino acids. The CDR3 DNA follows: TGTGCCAGCAGCAAATTCTTCGGGGACAGGGTTTTGACTGAAGCTTTCTTT. Translation: CASSKFFGDRVLTEAFF.

This clonotype was counted at least ten times. V gene TRBV20-1 combines with J gene TRBJ1-4, with D hard to call. Between the trimmed V and J ends, which lost 7 bases and 3 bases, there was a span of 9 bases. CDR3 length: 12 amino acids. Germline CDR1 reads DFQATT; CDR2 reads SNEGSKA (reference sequence). The CDR3 sequence: CSVIRANEKLFF. In DNA, the CDR3 is TGCAGTGTTATACGGGCTAATGAAAAACTGTTTTTT.

This clonotype was counted only a few times. The chain carries TRBV5-1 and TRBJ1-5, with a possible D match to TRBD1 (5 bases). There are 16 residues in the CDR3. Looked up from germline, CDR1 is SGHRS and CDR2 is YFSETQ. The V end was cut by 0 bases, the J end by 6 bases, with 16 bases between. CDR3 DNA sequence: TGCGCCAGCAGCTTGGAAGGACCCGGGGCCTTTCAGCCCCAGCATTTT. It yields the protein CASSLEGPGAFQPQHF. The entire variable domain, with the rest obtained from reference TRBV5-1 and TRBJ1-5, is as follows: KAGVTQTPRYLIKTRGQQVTLSCSPISGHRSVSWYQQTPGQGLQFLFEYFSETQRNKGNFPGRFSGRQFSNSRSEMNVSTLELGDSALYLCASSLEGPGAFQPQHFGDGTRLSIL.

The rearrangement uses TRBV6-2 or TRBV6-3 and TRBJ1-5, with 7 bases aligning to TRBD1. The CDR3 has 14 amino acids. Germline CDR1 and CDR2: MNHEY and SVGEGT. V lost 5 bases and J lost 5; bases outside the gene matches: 6. The CDR3 reads CASSQDRAYQPQHF. In DNA, the CDR3 is TGTGCCAGCAGTCAAGACAGGGCCTATCAGCCCCAGCATTTT.

This clonotype appeared many times. This chain joins TRBV29-1 and TRBJ2-3, with 7 positions matching TRBD2. The CDR3 has 13 amino acids. Per the germline V gene, CDR1 is SQVTM and CDR2 is ANQGSEA. Germline trimming cut 5 bases from V and 5 bases from J; bases unmatched to any gene: 7. Written as DNA, the CDR3 is TGCAGCGTTCACGGACTAGTTGTAGATACGCAGTATTTT. The encoded protein is CSVHGLVVDTQYF.

A few counts support this clonotype. The chain employs TRBV5-1 and TRBJ2-7; 11 bases agree with TRBD2. J lost 0 bases, V lost 4 bases, and 6 bases had no gene match. The CDR3 has 16 amino acids. The germline CDR1 and CDR2 sequences are SGHRS and YFSETQ. The CDR3 nucleotides read TGCGCCAGCAGCAGCTTACTAGCGGGAGCCTCCTACGAGCAGTACTTC. Translation gives CASSSLLAGASYEQYF.

The chain joins TRBV28 to TRBJ2-7, with D possibly being TRBD1 or TRBD2 (5 bases each). The CDR3 is made up of 14 amino acids. Trimming removed 3 bases from V and 5 bases from J, with 14 bases in between. Germline V gives CDR1 MDHEN, CDR2 SYDVKM. The CDR3 DNA reads as TGTGCCAGCAGTTTTTTGAGGGGCCGGCACGAGCAGTACTTC. Its translation: CASSFLRGRHEQYF.